One and the same sample provided the 27 T cell receptor beta chains below, sequenced in a study of blood T cell repertoires in COVID-19. Assay: immunoSEQ multiplex PCR; the TCRdb copy retains only in-frame clones and omits some. The sample carries 44,000 or so clones, 69% recorded once. The sequenced material came from peripheral blood. The receptors shown here come from a man older than 75 with acute or convalescent COVID-19.

In DNA, the CDR3 is TGTGCCATCAGTGACCGGGGGACGAACACTGAAGCTTTCTTT. Translated, it gives CAISDRGTNTEAFF. J is TRBJ1-1 and V is TRBV10-3; TRBD1 is a possible D gene (5 bases). V lost 3 bases and J 1 base, leaving 9 bases between the germline ends. CDR1 is ENHRY and CDR2 is SYGVKD in the germline V gene. There are 14 residues in the CDR3.

This clone was counted a few times. The chain has TRBV2 and TRBJ2-2; TRBD2 matches 13 bases. CDR3 length: 15 amino acids. V gave up 6 bases and J gave up 7 bases; unmatched junction bases: 5. The germline gives CDR1 SNHLY, CDR2 FYNNEI. The CDR3 DNA sequence: TGTGCCAGCAGGGGGACTAGCGGGGTTGGCGGGGAGCTGTTTTTT. It encodes CASRGTSGVGGELFF.

The chain couples TRBV4-3 to TRBJ2-1; 10 bases map to TRBD2. CDR1 LGHNA and CDR2 YSLEER come from the germline V gene. CDR3 size: 17 residues. The V and J ends lost 4 bases and 3 bases, in that order; junction bases with no gene match: 9. CDR3 coding DNA: TGCGCCAGCAGCCCCCAAAACCGACTAGCGGGCTACAATGAGCAGTTCTTC. Translation gives CASSPQNRLAGYNEQFF.

In its sample, this clone was seen a few times. The chain carries TRBV15 and TRBJ2-5; 10 bases are shared with TRBD1. CDR1 LNHNV and CDR2 YYDKDF come from the germline V gene (reference sequence). V was clipped by 5 bases and J by 7 bases; unmatched bases: 1. CDR3 length: 12 amino acids. The CDR3 reads CATSWDRGTQYF. The CDR3 bases are TGTGCCACCAGCTGGGACAGGGGGACCCAGTACTTC.

The CDR3 bases are TGTGCCAGTAGTAGGGACAGGGGGCTTTCCTACGAGCAGTACTTC. As protein: CASSRDRGLSYEQYF. The gene calls are TRBV19 and TRBJ2-7, with 12 bases identical to TRBD1. Germline CDR1 reads LNHDA; CDR2 reads SQIVND (reference sequence). The V and J ends lost 4 bases and 1 base, in that order; junction bases with no gene match: 2. This CDR3 contains 15 residues.

A single count supports this clone. The chain is built from TRBV18 and TRBJ2-5, with 9 nucleotides matching TRBD1. This CDR3 contains 15 residues. With 1 base clipped from V and 1 base from J, the junction kept 1 base outside the gene matches. Germline values: CDR1 KGHSH, CDR2 LQKENI. This CDR3 reads CASSPRQGVQETQYF. CDR3 nucleotides: TGTGCCAGCTCACCACGACAGGGGGTCCAAGAGACCCAGTACTTC.

This clone was detected only once. CDR3 in amino acids: CASSTTRGDYGYTF. As DNA, the CDR3 is TGTGCCAGCAGCACAACCAGGGGAGATTATGGCTACACCTTC. V is TRBV5-4 and J is TRBJ1-2; TRBD1 is a possible D gene (6 bases). Trimming cost V 4 bases and J 5 bases, with 15 bases left between them. CDR1 SGHNT and CDR2 YYREEE come from the germline V gene (reference sequence). This CDR3 has 14 residues.

The chain employs TRBV10-3 and TRBJ2-1; 7 bases line up with TRBD2. The V and J ends lost 8 bases and 4 bases, in that order; junction bases with no gene match: 8. This CDR3 region has 14 residues. Germline V gene sequence: CDR1 ENHRY, CDR2 SYGVKD. This CDR3 is CAIGGGRLYNEQFF. The CDR3 nucleotides are TGTGCCATCGGAGGCGGGAGACTTTACAATGAGCAGTTCTTC.

The rearrangement joins TRBV5-1 to TRBJ1-1; 8 nucleotides line up with TRBD1. CDR3 length equals 15 residues. Trimming cost V 4 bases and J 1 base; bases outside gene matches: 6. Per germline, CDR1 SGHRS and CDR2 YFSETQ. CDR3 loop: CASSPGDRRNTEAFF. The CDR3 DNA sequence: TGCGCCAGCAGCCCAGGGGACAGGAGGAACACTGAAGCTTTCTTT. The variable domain in full, completed from reference TRBV5-1 and TRBJ1-1, reads KAGVTQTPRYLIKTRGQQVTLSCSPISGHRSVSWYQQTPGQGLQFLFEYFSETQRNKGNFPGRFSGRQFSNSRSEMNVSTLELGDSALYLCASSPGDRRNTEAFFGQGTRLTVV.

The rearrangement links TRBV24-1 to TRBJ1-5; 7 bases align to TRBD1. The V gene's germline CDR1 is KGHDR and CDR2 SFDVKD. V shed 2 bases, J shed 9 bases, and the junction held 3 bases outside the gene matches. This CDR3 region has 13 residues. Here the CDR3 DNA reads TGTGCCACCAGTGATTGGACAGGAGGGCCCCAGCATTTT. It specifies CATSDWTGGPQHF.

V gene TRBV5-4 combines with J gene TRBJ2-1; D remains ambiguous. CDR1 and CDR2 (germline): SGHNT, YYREEE (reference sequence). This CDR3 has 14 residues. V gave up 4 bases and J gave up 3 bases, with 11 bases separating them. DNA of the CDR3: TGTGCCAGCAGCCCCACGAACTACTACAATGAGCAGTTCTTC. The encoded protein is CASSPTNYYNEQFF.

This clone was observed a few times. The J gene is TRBJ2-1, the V gene TRBV7-6; 8 nucleotides match TRBD2. The V segment lost 5 bases and the J segment 5 bases; nucleotides outside the gene matches: 8. The CDR3 consists of 15 residues. In germline, CDR1 is SGHVS, CDR2 FNYEAQ. The CDR3 loop reads CASSPSGLVDNEQFF. The DNA of the CDR3 is TGTGCCAGCAGCCCATCGGGACTAGTCGACAATGAGCAGTTCTTC.

The gene calls are TRBV7-8 and TRBJ1-3; 9 bases map to TRBD1. In germline, CDR1 is SGHVS, CDR2 FQNEAQ. The CDR3 contains 14 residues. V was clipped by 4 bases and J by 4 bases; unmatched bases: 2. The CDR3 DNA follows: TGTGCCAGCAGCTCCGGGACAGGGGGAAACACCATATATTTT. It codes for CASSSGTGGNTIYF.

The chain links TRBV2 to TRBJ2-2; TRBD1 might be the D (8 bases). Between the trimmed V and J ends, which lost 5 bases and 7 bases, there was a span of 14 bases. This CDR3 has 14 residues. Germline lookup yields CDR1 SNHLY and CDR2 FYNNEI. CDR3 amino acids: CASSSTGEGGELFF. In DNA, the CDR3 is TGTGCCAGCAGTTCGACAGGGGAGGGCGGGGAGCTGTTTTTT.

J is TRBJ2-3 and V is TRBV10-3; a possible D gene is TRBD1 (6 bases). The CDR3 consists of 14 residues. Per the germline V gene, CDR1 is ENHRY and CDR2 is SYGVKD. Between the trimmed V and J ends, which lost 10 bases and 2 bases, there was a span of 16 bases. CDR3 in DNA: TGTGCCACCCGCCAAGGACAGATCACAGATACGCAGTATTTT. Its translation: CATRQGQITDTQYF.

The chain carries TRBV7-6 and TRBJ2-3; the match to TRBD2 covers 9 bases. The CDR3 spans 16 residues. V lost 5 bases to trimming and J lost 6 bases; unmatched junction nucleotides: 12. The germline gives CDR1 SGHVS, CDR2 FNYEAQ. This chain's CDR3 is CASSHRAGGPGDTQYF. CDR3 bases: TGTGCCAGCAGCCACAGGGCGGGAGGGCCGGGCGATACGCAGTATTTT.

This chain links TRBV29-1 with TRBJ2-3; the match to TRBD2 covers 8 bases. This CDR3 is 15 amino acids long. Germline CDR1 and CDR2: SQVTM and ANQGSEA. The V segment lost 2 bases and the J segment 3 bases; nucleotides outside the gene matches: 7. As DNA, the CDR3 is TGCAGCGTTGAACACAATAGCGGGGTTACAGATACGCAGTATTTT. Protein: CSVEHNSGVTDTQYF.

The chain recombines TRBV5-1 with TRBJ1-2; possibly TRBD1 for D (5 bases). With 2 bases removed from V and 4 bases from J, the gap between germline ends came to 9 bases. This CDR3 region has 13 residues. Germline loops: CDR1 SGHRS, CDR2 YFSETQ. Here the CDR3 DNA reads TGCGCCAGCAGCTTAAGGGGCAGCTATGGCTACACCTTC. Amino acid sequence: CASSLRGSYGYTF.

In this sample, this clone turned up many times. This chain uses TRBV9 with TRBJ1-5, with TRBD1 identical over 8 bases. The CDR3 sequence is 15 residues long. Germline V CDR1 and CDR2: SGDLS, YYNGEE. Germline trimming cut 3 bases from V and 4 bases from J; bases unmatched to any gene: 6. CDR3 region: CASSATGALNQPQHF. As DNA, the CDR3 is TGTGCCAGCAGCGCGACAGGGGCCCTAAATCAGCCCCAGCATTTT. Variable domain in full (rest from reference TRBV9 and TRBJ1-5): DSGVTQTPKHLITATGQRVTLRCSPRSGDLSVYWYQQSLDQGLQFLIQYYNGEERAKGNILERFSAQQFPDLHSELNLSSLELGDSALYFCASSATGALNQPQHFGDGTRLSIL.

V usage is TRBV6-5 and J usage is TRBJ2-1; TRBD1 aligns across 7 bases. V lost 2 bases and J lost 3; bases outside the gene matches: 7. Germline values: CDR1 MNHEY, CDR2 SVGAGI. This CDR3 has 16 residues. The CDR3 region is CASSYGDSSHYNEQFF. The CDR3 region has the DNA TGTGCCAGCAGTTACGGGGACAGCTCGCACTACAATGAGCAGTTCTTC.

The chain links TRBV19 to TRBJ2-1; TRBD2 matches at 12 bases. In germline, CDR1 is LNHDA, CDR2 SQIVND (reference sequence). V lost 6 bases, J lost 5 bases, and 11 bases stayed unmatched. The CDR3 consists of 17 residues. Written as DNA, the CDR3 is TGTGCCAGTAGCAGCAACTTTGGACTAGCGGGAAACAATGAGCAGTTCTTC. Protein: CASSSNFGLAGNNEQFF.

The V and J genes are TRBV15 and TRBJ2-3, with TRBD2 as a possible D gene (6 bases). The germline CDR1 and CDR2 sequences are LNHNV and YYDKDF (reference sequence). The CDR3 loop spans 17 amino acids. Trimming cost V 0 bases and J 4 bases, with 17 bases left between them. CDR3 nucleotides: TGTGCCACCAGCAGAGATCCGCGGGGCCTAGGAGCAGATACGCAGTATTTT. This codes for CATSRDPRGLGADTQYF.

This clone showed up just once. This chain connects TRBV6-1 to TRBJ2-3, with 10 nucleotides matching TRBD2. The V segment lost 1 base and the J segment 0 bases; nucleotides outside the gene matches: 7. The CDR3 contains 18 residues. CDR1 MNHNS and CDR2 SASEGT come from the germline V gene. The CDR3 region is CASSEELAGHSSTDTQYF. Written as DNA, the CDR3 is TGTGCCAGCAGTGAAGAACTAGCGGGGCACTCTAGCACAGATACGCAGTATTTT.

The chain couples TRBV5-4 to TRBJ2-1; no reliable D call. Per germline, CDR1 SGHNT and CDR2 YYREEE (reference sequence). This CDR3 spans 13 amino acids. Trimming took off 0 bases at V and 3 bases at J, with 4 bases between the two ends. CDR3 region: CASSLDYYNEQFF. DNA for the CDR3: TGTGCCAGCAGCTTGGACTACTACAATGAGCAGTTCTTC.

This clone was observed a few times. The chain carries TRBV11-3 and TRBJ2-1; D is perhaps TRBD2 (5 bases). Germline-derived CDR1 and CDR2 are SGHNT and YENEEA. Trimming took off 5 bases at V and 7 bases at J, with 15 bases between the two ends. There are 14 residues in the CDR3. CDR3 residues: CASSAGVGRNEQFF. As DNA, the CDR3 is TGTGCCAGCAGCGCGGGCGTGGGTCGGAATGAGCAGTTCTTC.

The chain carries TRBV29-1 and TRBJ1-1; D perhaps matches TRBD1 (6 bases). V was clipped by 6 bases and J by 6 bases, with 14 bases between them. CDR1 and CDR2 (germline): SQVTM, ANQGSEA. This CDR3 is built from 12 residues. CDR3 sequence (DNA): TGCAGCGTCCTCGGGGGGGCAGCTGAAGCTTTCTTT. This encodes CSVLGGAAEAFF.

The chain employs TRBV5-6 and TRBJ2-7; TRBD1 aligns across 9 bases. The CDR3 spans 18 residues. Germline V lookup: CDR1 SGHDT, CDR2 YYEEEE. Germline trimming cut 4 bases from V and 2 bases from J; bases unmatched to any gene: 16. The CDR3 region is CASSQQGALNLFTYEQYF. In nucleotides, the CDR3 is TGTGCCAGCAGCCAACAGGGGGCTCTGAACCTCTTCACCTACGAGCAGTACTTC.